The 25 T cell receptor beta chains below all came from one sample that was sequenced in a study of blood T cell repertoires in COVID-19. Some clones are missing from TCRdb's copy, which holds only in-frame ones; the method was immunoSEQ multiplex PCR. The repertoire consists of more than 110,000 clones, with more than 75% occurring once and the leading ten covering approximately 4%. The sample comprised peripheral blood. These receptors were collected from a woman in her thirties or forties with acute or convalescent COVID-19.

The chain is built from TRBV30 and TRBJ2-7; TRBD2 might be the D (6 bases). The V end lost 1 base, the J end lost 7 bases, and 17 bases lay between the germline ends. Germline CDR1 and CDR2: GTSNPN and SVGIG (reference sequence). This CDR3 has 14 residues. Written as DNA, the CDR3 is TGTGCCTGGAGTGGGGACTTCCGTTCGGGTGAGCAGTACTTC. Protein: CAWSGDFRSGEQYF.

The V and J genes are TRBV21-1 and TRBJ1-1; TRBD1, the table's D call, was not compared with the DNA. TRBV21-1 is reported as a pseudogene. The CDR3 has 16 amino acids. The CDR3 protein is CASSPLTGMCITEAFF. The CDR3, as DNA: TGTGCCAGCAGCCCATTGACAGGGATGTGTATCACTGAAGCTTTCTTT.

This rearrangement joins TRBV18 to TRBJ2-7; D is possibly TRBD1 (6 bases). CDR1 and CDR2 from the germline V gene are KGHSH and LQKENI. Trimming cost V 6 bases and J 0 bases, with 24 bases left between them. This CDR3 is built from 18 residues. The CDR3 spells CASSPGRTEVSGSYEQYF. The CDR3, as DNA: TGTGCCAGCTCCCCGGGACGGACAGAGGTTTCGGGCTCCTACGAGCAGTACTTC.

The sample holds one count of this clone. The chain links TRBV27 to TRBJ2-7; the D gene is possibly TRBD2 (6 bases). The CDR3 contains 14 residues. CDR1 and CDR2 (germline): MNHEY, SMNVEV (reference sequence). Trimming removed 3 bases at V and 0 bases at J, with 9 bases between. This CDR3 reads CASSFGSSSYEQYF. In nucleotides, the CDR3 is TGTGCCAGCAGTTTCGGGAGTAGCTCCTACGAGCAGTACTTC.

This chain links TRBV20-1 with TRBJ1-5, with D maybe TRBD1 (6 bases). The CDR3 has 16 residues. Germline V gives CDR1 DFQATT, CDR2 SNEGSKA (reference sequence). Between the trimmed V and J ends, which lost 3 bases and 3 bases, there was a span of 18 bases. CDR3 nucleotides: TGCAGTGCTAGTGCTGAGACAGGCTTACTCAATCAGCCCCAGCATTTT. This translates into CSASAETGLLNQPQHF.

The chain is built from TRBV19 and TRBJ1-1; D is undetermined. The V end lost 5 bases, the J end lost 1 base, and 11 bases lay between the germline ends. The CDR3 is 14 amino acids. Germline CDR1 LNHDA, CDR2 SQIVND (reference sequence). The CDR3 is CASSVLGANTEAFF. The CDR3 nucleotides read TGTGCCAGTAGTGTTTTGGGCGCGAACACTGAAGCTTTCTTT.

The genes are TRBV18 and TRBJ2-3, with 9 bases lining up with TRBD2. The CDR3 sequence is 17 residues long. J lost 4 bases, V lost 4 bases, and 12 bases had no gene match. Germline V gives CDR1 KGHSH, CDR2 LQKENI. CDR3 in amino acids: CASSRASGAPRADTQYF. The CDR3 DNA is TGTGCCAGCTCACGGGCTAGCGGGGCGCCCAGAGCAGATACGCAGTATTTT. Together with reference TRBV18 and TRBJ2-3, the CDR3 gives the full variable domain: NAGVMQNPRHLVRRRGQEARLRCSPMKGHSHVYWYRQLPEEGLKFMVYLQKENIIDESGMPKERFSAEFPKEGPSILRIQQVVRGDSAAYFCASSRASGAPRADTQYFGPGTRLTVL.

The chain uses TRBV4-3 and TRBJ2-7, with 7 bases aligning to TRBD2. Germline loops: CDR1 LGHNA, CDR2 YSLEER. V was clipped by 1 base and J by 3 bases; unmatched bases: 12. This CDR3 region has 17 residues. The CDR3 region has the DNA TGCGCCAGCAGCCAAGTCGTCGTAGCTAGCGGCAACTACGAGCAGTACTTC. Protein: CASSQVVVASGNYEQYF.

The V and J genes are TRBV7-9 and TRBJ1-1; D unclear. CDR3 length: 11 amino acids. The germline CDR1 and CDR2 sequences are SEHNR and FQNEAQ (reference sequence). V was shortened by 5 bases and J by 5 bases, with 6 bases between the two germline ends. This CDR3 reads CASSPGTEAFF. DNA for the CDR3: TGTGCCAGCAGCCCCGGGACTGAAGCTTTCTTT.

This clone has just a few counts. The chain has TRBV11-1 and TRBJ2-7; possibly TRBD1 for D (5 bases). Germline values: CDR1 SGHAT, CDR2 FQDESV (reference sequence). This CDR3 is 14 amino acids long. Trimming removed 2 bases from V and 0 bases from J, with 8 bases in between. The CDR3 DNA is TGTGCCAGCAGCTTAAAGACAGCCTCCTACGAGCAGTACTTC. It codes for CASSLKTASYEQYF.

The chain carries TRBV7-8 and TRBJ2-5; 7 nucleotides match TRBD2. This CDR3 has 16 amino acids. The V and J ends lost 1 base and 1 base, in that order; junction bases with no gene match: 6. Germline assignment: CDR1 SGHVS and CDR2 FQNEAQ. The CDR3 region has the DNA TGTGCCAGCAGCTTAGTGGCAGCGGGGATCCAAGAGACCCAGTACTTC. The encoded protein is CASSLVAAGIQETQYF.

The chain is built from TRBV10-1 and TRBJ1-6; D unresolved. The ends were cut back, 3 bases at V and 10 bases at J, with 13 bases in the middle. This CDR3 is built from 14 residues. CDR1 is WNHNN and CDR2 is SYGVQD in the germline V gene (reference sequence). CDR3 sequence: CASSDTEGRSPLHF. CDR3 sequence (DNA): TGCGCCAGCAGTGATACAGAGGGTCGGTCACCCCTCCACTTT.

This clone was picked up one time. This chain uses TRBV4-1 with TRBJ1-2; TRBD1 is a possible D gene (6 bases). This CDR3 contains 14 residues. Germline assignment: CDR1 MGHRA and CDR2 YSYEKL. V was shortened by 1 base and J by 8 bases, with 14 bases between the two germline ends. The CDR3 loop is CASSQAGAVRGYTF. In DNA, the CDR3 is TGCGCCAGCAGCCAAGCAGGGGCGGTACGAGGCTACACCTTC.

V is TRBV4-3 and J is TRBJ1-6; a weak D match, TRBD1 (5 bases). V shed 1 base and J shed 2 bases, with 18 bases lying between them. This CDR3 region has 19 residues. Germline CDR1 and CDR2: LGHNA and YSLEER. DNA of the CDR3: TGCGCCAGCAGCCAAGTAGTTGTCGGGGGGACGCCCTATAATTCACCCCTCCACTTT. Its protein is CASSQVVVGGTPYNSPLHF.

The chain is built from TRBV7-3 and TRBJ2-1; 15 nucleotides agree with TRBD2. Losses at the gene ends were 2 bases for V and 7 bases for J; bases not matched to a gene: 3. Germline V gives CDR1 SGHTA, CDR2 FQGTGA. There are 16 residues in the CDR3. The CDR3 loop reads CASSLGTSGRRNEQFF. The DNA of the CDR3 is TGTGCCAGCAGCTTAGGGACTAGCGGGAGGAGGAATGAGCAGTTCTTC.

The chain joins TRBV7-9 to TRBJ1-1; the D gene is possibly TRBD1 (6 bases). The CDR3 is made up of 14 amino acids. Deletions cut 3 bases from V and 2 bases from J, with 10 bases between. Germline CDR1 reads SEHNR; CDR2 reads FQNEAQ (reference sequence). CDR3 loop: CASSFQQGNTEAFF. The CDR3 coding sequence is TGTGCCAGCAGCTTTCAACAGGGAAACACTGAAGCTTTCTTT.

This chain joins TRBV7-2 and TRBJ1-3; D is unresolved. Germline V gives CDR1 SGHTA, CDR2 FQGNSA. The V gene lost 1 base and the J gene lost 0 bases, with 13 bases spanning the gap. The CDR3 extends over 17 amino acids. The CDR3 bases are TGTGCCAGCAGCTTAGGAGTCAATTTTGTCTCTGGAAACACCATATATTTT. Its translation is CASSLGVNFVSGNTIYF.

The V and J genes are TRBV6-5 and TRBJ1-2; TRBD1 might be the D (6 bases). Deletions cut 2 bases from V and 8 bases from J, with 12 bases between. Germline V CDR1 and CDR2: MNHEY, SVGAGI. The CDR3 runs to 13 residues. CDR3 region: CASSYGGPRGYTF. The CDR3 nucleotides are TGTGCCAGCAGTTACGGGGGCCCCCGCGGCTACACCTTC.

The chain uses TRBV4-1 and TRBJ2-3, with 8 bases that match TRBD1. The CDR3 is made up of 14 amino acids. Germline lookup yields CDR1 MGHRA and CDR2 YSYEKL. Trimming cost V 5 bases and J 4 bases; bases outside gene matches: 5. CDR3 amino acids: CASSSRQGPDTQYF. The CDR3 DNA follows: TGCGCCAGCAGCTCTCGACAGGGGCCAGATACGCAGTATTTT.

V is TRBV2 and J is TRBJ2-7; TRBD2 matches at 8 bases. From germline, CDR1 is SNHLY and CDR2 FYNNEI. The length of the CDR3 is 15 residues. With V trimmed by 6 bases and J by 3 bases, 10 bases remained unmatched. CDR3 in amino acids: CASSHVTSVDYEQYF. CDR3 coding DNA: TGTGCCAGCAGCCACGTGACTAGCGTTGACTACGAGCAGTACTTC.

This clone was recorded once. The chain links TRBV19 to TRBJ2-2; TRBD1 matches at 8 bases. Germline CDR1 reads LNHDA; CDR2 reads SQIVND (reference sequence). V lost 7 bases to trimming and J lost 0 bases; unmatched junction nucleotides: 4. This CDR3 is built from 15 residues. The CDR3 here is CASTQTGANTGELFF. In nucleotides, the CDR3 is TGTGCCAGTACCCAGACAGGGGCGAACACCGGGGAGCTGTTTTTT.

This sequence joins TRBV9 and TRBJ2-7; TRBD1 is a possible D gene (6 bases). V was clipped by 0 bases and J by 0 bases, with 7 bases between them. Germline values: CDR1 SGDLS, CDR2 YYNGEE. This CDR3 has 14 amino acids. CDR3 in amino acids: CASSVGDISYEQYF. The DNA for the CDR3 is TGTGCCAGCAGCGTAGGGGACATCTCCTACGAGCAGTACTTC.

The chain links TRBV7-8 to TRBJ1-5, with a weak D call TRBD1 (5 bases). Trimming shortened V by 2 bases and J by 3 bases, and 8 bases separated the two germline ends. Germline CDR1 reads SGHVS; CDR2 reads FQNEAQ. The CDR3 runs to 14 residues. CDR3 amino acids: CASSLIGANQPQHF. The DNA for the CDR3 is TGTGCCAGCAGCTTAATAGGGGCCAATCAGCCCCAGCATTTT.

This chain connects TRBV19 to TRBJ2-1; TRBD1 matches 8 bases. Germline lookup yields CDR1 LNHDA and CDR2 SQIVND (reference sequence). With V trimmed by 3 bases and J by 3 bases, 7 bases remained unmatched. This CDR3 comprises 16 residues. CDR3 nucleotides: TGTGCCAGTAGTATTTCCCGGGACAGGCTCTACAATGAGCAGTTCTTC. This codes for CASSISRDRLYNEQFF.

This rearrangement joins TRBV9 to TRBJ1-6; a weak D match, TRBD1 (6 bases). V was cut by 4 bases and J by 7 bases, with 15 bases left in between. Germline assignment: CDR1 SGDLS and CDR2 YYNGEE. This CDR3 comprises 15 residues. The CDR3 is CASSPDRFENSPLHF. In DNA form, the CDR3 reads TGTGCCAGCAGCCCCGACAGGTTTGAGAATTCACCCCTCCACTTT.